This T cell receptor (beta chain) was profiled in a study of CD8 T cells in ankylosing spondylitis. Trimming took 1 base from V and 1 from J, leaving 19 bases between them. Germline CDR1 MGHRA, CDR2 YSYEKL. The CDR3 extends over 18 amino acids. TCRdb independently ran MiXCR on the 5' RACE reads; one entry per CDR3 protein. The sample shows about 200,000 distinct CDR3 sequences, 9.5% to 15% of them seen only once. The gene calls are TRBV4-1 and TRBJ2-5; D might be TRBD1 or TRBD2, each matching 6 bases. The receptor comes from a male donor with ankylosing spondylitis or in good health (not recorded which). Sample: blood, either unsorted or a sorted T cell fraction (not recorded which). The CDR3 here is CASSQARNGGPPQETQYF. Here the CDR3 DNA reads TGCGCCAGCAGCCAAGCTAGGAATGGGGGGCCCCCCCAAGAGACCCAGTACTTC.